Listed here is a single T cell receptor beta chain. This sample was taken from a study of response to subunit inactivated influenza vaccine. From the RT-PCR reads, TCRdb called clonotypes with MiXCR, one entry per CDR3 protein. The sample holds roughly 570,000 distinct CDR3 sequences, around 13% seen once. The V segment lost 1 base and the J segment 6 bases; nucleotides outside the gene matches: 9. CDR1 is DFQATT and CDR2 is SNEGSKA in the germline V gene (reference sequence). This CDR3 region has 16 residues. This sequence was found in a man aged 45 to 65 who received an inactivated influenza vaccine. The material was PBMCs from blood, obtained roughly 12 days after vaccination. V usage is TRBV20-1 and J usage is TRBJ2-1, with 10 bases identical to TRBD2. The CDR3 spells CSARGQRGLALNEQFF. The CDR3 bases are TGCAGTGCTAGAGGGCAGAGGGGACTAGCGCTCAATGAGCAGTTCTTC.